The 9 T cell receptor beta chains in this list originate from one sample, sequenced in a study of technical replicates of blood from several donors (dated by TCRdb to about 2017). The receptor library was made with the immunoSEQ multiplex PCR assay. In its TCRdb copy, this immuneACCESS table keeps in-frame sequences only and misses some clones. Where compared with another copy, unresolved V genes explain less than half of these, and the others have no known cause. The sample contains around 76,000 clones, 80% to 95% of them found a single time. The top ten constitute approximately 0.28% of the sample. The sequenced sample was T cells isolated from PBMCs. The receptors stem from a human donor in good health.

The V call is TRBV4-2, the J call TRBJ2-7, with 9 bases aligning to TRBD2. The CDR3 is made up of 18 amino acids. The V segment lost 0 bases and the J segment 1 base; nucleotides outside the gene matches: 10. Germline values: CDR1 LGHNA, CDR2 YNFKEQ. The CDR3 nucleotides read TGTGCCAGCAGCCAAGAGATTCCTAGCGGGGATATATCCTACGAGCAGTACTTC. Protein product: CASSQEIPSGDISYEQYF.

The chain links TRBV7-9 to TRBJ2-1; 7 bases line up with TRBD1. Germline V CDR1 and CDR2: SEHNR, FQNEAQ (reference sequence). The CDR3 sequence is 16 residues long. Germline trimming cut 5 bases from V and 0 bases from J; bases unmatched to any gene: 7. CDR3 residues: CASSPDRTNSYNEQFF. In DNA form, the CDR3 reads TGTGCCAGCAGCCCGGACAGGACCAACTCCTACAATGAGCAGTTCTTC.

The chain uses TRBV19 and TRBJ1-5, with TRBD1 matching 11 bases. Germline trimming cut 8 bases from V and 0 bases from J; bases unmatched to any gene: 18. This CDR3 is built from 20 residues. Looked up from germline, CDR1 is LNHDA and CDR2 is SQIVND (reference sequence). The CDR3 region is CASDRTDRGLRGPSNQPQHF. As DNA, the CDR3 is TGTGCCAGTGACAGAACGGACAGGGGGCTTAGGGGCCCTAGCAATCAGCCCCAGCATTTT.

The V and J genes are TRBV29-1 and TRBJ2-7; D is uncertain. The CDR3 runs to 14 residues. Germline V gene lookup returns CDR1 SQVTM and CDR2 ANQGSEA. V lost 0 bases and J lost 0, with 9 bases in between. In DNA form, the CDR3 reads TGCAGCGTTGAAGACACCGGGTTCTCCTACGAGCAGTACTTC. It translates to CSVEDTGFSYEQYF.

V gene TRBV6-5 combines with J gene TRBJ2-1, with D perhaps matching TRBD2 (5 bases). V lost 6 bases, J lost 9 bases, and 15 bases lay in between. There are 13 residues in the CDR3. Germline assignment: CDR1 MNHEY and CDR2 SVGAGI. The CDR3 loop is CASSHALGGEQFF. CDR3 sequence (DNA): TGTGCCAGCAGCCACGCCCTAGGAGGTGAGCAGTTCTTC.

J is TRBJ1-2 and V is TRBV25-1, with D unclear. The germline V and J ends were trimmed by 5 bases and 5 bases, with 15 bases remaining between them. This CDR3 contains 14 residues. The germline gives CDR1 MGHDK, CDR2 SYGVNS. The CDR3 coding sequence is TGTGCCAGCAGTCCCCACGGGTCCGTGTATGGCTACACCTTC. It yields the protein CASSPHGSVYGYTF.

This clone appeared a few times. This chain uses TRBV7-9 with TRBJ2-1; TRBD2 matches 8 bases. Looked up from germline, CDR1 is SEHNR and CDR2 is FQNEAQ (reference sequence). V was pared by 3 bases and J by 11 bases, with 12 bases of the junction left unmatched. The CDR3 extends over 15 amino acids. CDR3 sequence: CASSFDTTGGEKQFF. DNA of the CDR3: TGTGCCAGCAGCTTCGACACCACGGGGGGGGAGAAGCAGTTCTTC.

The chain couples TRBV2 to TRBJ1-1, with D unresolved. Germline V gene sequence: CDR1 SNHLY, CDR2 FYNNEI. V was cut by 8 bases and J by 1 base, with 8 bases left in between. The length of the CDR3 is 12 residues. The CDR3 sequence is CASGLPNTEAFF. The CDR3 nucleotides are TGTGCCAGCGGACTCCCGAACACTGAAGCTTTCTTT.

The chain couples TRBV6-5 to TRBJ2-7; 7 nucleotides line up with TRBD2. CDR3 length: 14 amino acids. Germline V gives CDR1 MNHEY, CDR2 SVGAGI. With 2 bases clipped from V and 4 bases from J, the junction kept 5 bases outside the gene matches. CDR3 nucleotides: TGTGCCAGCAGTTACGGGGGGGAGGGGTACGAGCAGTACTTC. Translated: CASSYGGEGYEQYF.